Each of the 17 T cell receptor beta chains below was sequenced from the same sample in a study of shared clonotypes between healthy human individuals. Clones were sequenced by immunoSEQ multiplex PCR, and TCRdb holds only the in-frame ones, with some missing. The table lists 2 million to 2.5 million clones, 93% of them singletons. What was sequenced was naive CD4+ T cells from PBMCs. Subset described: CD45RA+ positively selected. All receptors come from a man in his late teens or twenties in good health. Some clones in this sample may be carry-over from other donors' samples.

This chain joins TRBV10-3 and TRBJ2-3; the match to TRBD1 covers 8 bases. The CDR3 is 16 amino acids. Germline CDR1 ENHRY, CDR2 SYGVKD. J lost 2 bases, V lost 6 bases, and 10 bases had no gene match. The CDR3 region is CAIRSQGAASTDTQYF. As DNA, the CDR3 is TGTGCCATCAGGAGCCAGGGGGCTGCTTCCACAGATACGCAGTATTTT.

This clone appeared once. The chain couples TRBV29-1 to TRBJ1-2; no clear D gene. Trimming pared 5 bases from V and 2 bases from J, leaving 21 bases between. CDR1 is SQVTM and CDR2 is ANQGSEA in the germline V gene. The CDR3 contains 16 residues. CDR3 DNA sequence: TGCAGCGTTAGTTCAGTCGGGTTGGACTGGAACTATGGCTACACCTTC. Translating it yields CSVSSVGLDWNYGYTF.

A word on this clone: Other DNA sequences in this sample translate to the same CDR3. The chain recombines TRBV28 with TRBJ1-1; D remains ambiguous. This CDR3 is built from 14 residues. V lost 2 bases and J lost 5, with 12 bases in between. Germline CDR1 is MDHEN and CDR2 is SYDVKM. Here the CDR3 reads CASSLAPGGTEAFF. The CDR3, as DNA: TGTGCCAGCAGTTTAGCCCCCGGTGGGACTGAAGCTTTCTTT.

The chain carries TRBV19 and TRBJ2-4; 9 nucleotides agree with TRBD1. This CDR3 comprises 15 residues. Germline values: CDR1 LNHDA, CDR2 SQIVND (reference sequence). V trimming: 4 bases; J trimming: 8 bases; junction bases outside the gene matches: 9. The CDR3 DNA reads TGTGCCAGTAGTACGGGACAGGGAGTTTGGGACATTCAGTACTTC. Its protein is CASSTGQGVWDIQYF.

This clone was counted a single time. The genes are TRBV6-1 and TRBJ2-3; D not certain. Germline-derived CDR1 and CDR2 are MNHNS and SASEGT. CDR3 length: 16 amino acids. V was shortened by 4 bases and J by 0 bases, with 14 bases between the two germline ends. Here the CDR3 DNA reads TGTGCCAGCAGTGTACGGGCCGGCGGAAGCACAGATACGCAGTATTTT. Translation: CASSVRAGGSTDTQYF.

This clone was seen just once. The CDR3 nucleotides are TGCGCCAGCAGTTCTGGCGGTAGCGGGAGGTCCGATACGCAGTATTTT. This codes for CASSSGGSGRSDTQYF. The chain joins TRBV5-1 to TRBJ2-3; 10 bases line up with TRBD2. V lost 5 bases to trimming and J lost 6 bases; unmatched junction nucleotides: 12. CDR1 is SGHRS, CDR2 YFSETQ, per germline. The CDR3 runs to 16 residues.

The rearrangement links TRBV23-1 to TRBJ2-3, with D unclear. TRBV23-1 is an ORF for which the function is uncertain. V was pared by 7 bases and J by 3 bases, with 11 bases between. The CDR3 has 13 residues. The CDR3: CASTPRKTDTQYF. The DNA of the CDR3 is TGCGCCAGCACCCCCCGAAAGACAGATACGCAGTATTTT.

V usage is TRBV28 and J usage is TRBJ1-1; no clear D gene. With 6 bases removed from V and 7 bases from J, the gap between germline ends came to 12 bases. Looked up from germline, CDR1 is MDHEN and CDR2 is SYDVKM. The CDR3 is made up of 12 amino acids. CDR3 bases: TGTGCCAGCAGGCTAGCTACCGGTGAAGCTTTCTTT. Translated, it gives CASRLATGEAFF.

The genes are TRBV9 and TRBJ2-5, with D perhaps TRBD1 or TRBD2 (6 bases each). The CDR3 totals 15 residues. Trimming took off 3 bases at V and 5 bases at J, with 17 bases between the two ends. The germline V gene has CDR1 SGDLS and CDR2 YYNGEE. DNA for the CDR3: TGTGCCAGCAGCGGCGAGGGGGGTAGGTTGGAGACCCAGTACTTC. As protein: CASSGEGGRLETQYF. The full variable domain, with the rest looked up from reference TRBV9 and TRBJ2-5, is DSGVTQTPKHLITATGQRVTLRCSPRSGDLSVYWYQQSLDQGLQFLIQYYNGEERAKGNILERFSAQQFPDLHSELNLSSLELGDSALYFCASSGEGGRLETQYFGPGTRLLVL.

Comments on this clone: This sample includes further DNA sequences coding for the same CDR3. V usage is TRBV28 and J usage is TRBJ2-2, with D uncertain. Germline V gives CDR1 MDHEN, CDR2 SYDVKM. The ends were cut back, 3 bases at V and 1 base at J, with 3 bases in the middle. CDR3 length: 13 residues. The CDR3: CASSFLNTGELFF. Here the CDR3 DNA reads TGTGCCAGCAGTTTCTTGAACACCGGGGAGCTGTTTTTT.

The chain uses TRBV10-3 and TRBJ1-2; perhaps TRBD1 as D (6 bases). Germline assignment: CDR1 ENHRY and CDR2 SYGVKD. V was clipped by 5 bases and J by 0 bases, with 13 bases between them. This CDR3 is built from 15 residues. CDR3 DNA sequence: TGTGCCATCAGTAAGGATGGACAGACTAACTATGGCTACACCTTC. Translating it yields CAISKDGQTNYGYTF.

This clone was seen only once. The V call is TRBV7-9, the J call TRBJ2-2; tentatively, D is TRBD1 or TRBD2 (5 bases each). The CDR3 totals 15 residues. Germline loops: CDR1 SEHNR, CDR2 FQNEAQ (reference sequence). V lost 5 bases to trimming and J lost 5 bases, with 15 bases between them. The CDR3, as DNA: TGTGCCAGCAGCGTGACCGGGACCCTAACCGGGGAGCTGTTTTTT. Translating gives CASSVTGTLTGELFF.

V is TRBV6-5 and J is TRBJ2-7; 9 positions match TRBD2. V was clipped by 6 bases and J by 6 bases; unmatched bases: 9. This CDR3 comprises 14 residues. Germline-derived CDR1 and CDR2 are MNHEY and SVGAGI. The DNA for the CDR3 is TGTGCCAGCAGAGGCGGGAGGGCCTCGGTCGAGCAGTACTTC. Its translation is CASRGGRASVEQYF.

This chain connects TRBV5-1 to TRBJ2-1; 10 bases are a match to TRBD1. The CDR3 totals 15 residues. Trimming removed 3 bases from V and 6 bases from J; junction bases left unmatched: 6. CDR1 and CDR2 (germline): SGHRS, YFSETQ. The CDR3 loop is CASSSRDRGGNEQFF. Written as DNA, the CDR3 is TGCGCCAGCAGCTCCCGGGACAGGGGCGGCAATGAGCAGTTCTTC. The full variable domain, its missing parts supplied by reference TRBV5-1 and TRBJ2-1, is KAGVTQTPRYLIKTRGQQVTLSCSPISGHRSVSWYQQTPGQGLQFLFEYFSETQRNKGNFPGRFSGRQFSNSRSEMNVSTLELGDSALYLCASSSRDRGGNEQFFGPGTRLTVL.

The chain uses TRBV7-9 and TRBJ2-7, with 8 bases matching TRBD1. The CDR3 totals 16 residues. Germline CDR1 SEHNR, CDR2 FQNEAQ (reference sequence). J gave up 4 bases and V 1 base, and 9 bases lay outside the gene matches. CDR3 DNA sequence: TGTGCCAGCAGCTTAGGTACGGGGACAGGATTTTACGAGCAGTACTTC. Translated: CASSLGTGTGFYEQYF.

This clone occurred once. The V call is TRBV4-3, the J call TRBJ2-1; D remains unclear. The CDR3 is made up of 14 amino acids. Germline CDR1 is LGHNA and CDR2 is YSLEER. V was pared by 1 base and J by 9 bases, with 13 bases between. CDR3 amino acids: CASSQVLAAIEQFF. Here the CDR3 DNA reads TGCGCCAGCAGCCAAGTTTTGGCGGCGATTGAGCAGTTCTTC.

The chain's CDR3 is CASRPGQARETQYF. As DNA, the CDR3 is TGTGCCAGCAGACCGGGACAGGCTCGGGAGACCCAGTACTTC. The chain uses TRBV2 and TRBJ2-5; TRBD1 agrees at 8 bases. After removal of 6 bases from V and 5 bases from J, the junction contained 8 bases not matched to a gene. CDR1 is SNHLY and CDR2 is FYNNEI in the germline V gene. This CDR3 comprises 14 residues.